This T cell receptor (beta chain) was sequenced during a study of T cell clonotyping in hematopoietic cell transplantation. Assay used: immunoSEQ multiplex PCR; TCRdb lists only in-frame clones, some missing. Altogether about 12,000 clones are present, about four fifths being singletons, with the ten largest covering 5.8%. Looked up from germline, CDR1 is SNHLY and CDR2 is FYNNEI. CDR3 length: 14 amino acids. The germline V and J ends were trimmed by 3 bases and 9 bases, with 17 bases remaining between them. The material sequenced was PBMCs, taken 100 days after allogeneic stem cell transplant. The TCR comes from a female patient in her thirties or forties who had an allogeneic stem cell transplant from a related donor, so T cells may come from the graft donor. Some clones in this sample may be carry-over from other donors' samples. The chain recombines TRBV2 with TRBJ1-1; D gene uncertain. In DNA form, the CDR3 reads TGTGCCAGCAGTGAGTATCGTGGGTCTGGGAAAGCTTTCTTT. This codes for CASSEYRGSGKAFF. Full variable domain (missing parts from reference TRBV2 and TRBJ1-1): EPEVTQTPSHQVTQMGQEVILRCVPISNHLYFYWYRQILGQKVEFLVSFYNNEISEKSEIFDDQFSVERPDGSNFTLKIRSTKLEDSAMYFCASSEYRGSGKAFFGQGTRLTVV.